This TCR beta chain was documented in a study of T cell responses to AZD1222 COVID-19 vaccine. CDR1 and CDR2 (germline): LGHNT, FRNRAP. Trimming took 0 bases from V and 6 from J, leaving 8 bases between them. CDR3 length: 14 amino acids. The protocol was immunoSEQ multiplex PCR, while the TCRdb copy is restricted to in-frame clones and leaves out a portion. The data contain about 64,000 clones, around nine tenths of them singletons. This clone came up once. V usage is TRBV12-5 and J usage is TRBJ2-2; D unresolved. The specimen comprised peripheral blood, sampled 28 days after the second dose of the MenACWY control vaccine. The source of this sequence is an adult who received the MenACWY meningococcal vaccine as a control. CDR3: CASGLVRRPGELFF. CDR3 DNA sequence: TGTGCTAGTGGTTTGGTACGGAGACCCGGGGAGCTGTTTTTT.